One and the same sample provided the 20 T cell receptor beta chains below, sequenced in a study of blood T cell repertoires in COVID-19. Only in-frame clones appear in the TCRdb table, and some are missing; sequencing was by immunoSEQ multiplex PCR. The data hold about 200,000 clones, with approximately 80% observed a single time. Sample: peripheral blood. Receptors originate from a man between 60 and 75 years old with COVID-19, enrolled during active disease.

The CDR3: CSVEGGRAVGYEQYF. CDR3 sequence (DNA): TGCAGCGTTGAAGGGGGTAGAGCGGTGGGCTACGAGCAGTACTTC. This rearrangement joins TRBV29-1 to TRBJ2-7, with a weak D call TRBD2 (5 bases). Germline lookup yields CDR1 SQVTM and CDR2 ANQGSEA. The CDR3 has 15 amino acids. Between the trimmed V and J ends, which lost 1 base and 3 bases, there was a span of 16 bases.

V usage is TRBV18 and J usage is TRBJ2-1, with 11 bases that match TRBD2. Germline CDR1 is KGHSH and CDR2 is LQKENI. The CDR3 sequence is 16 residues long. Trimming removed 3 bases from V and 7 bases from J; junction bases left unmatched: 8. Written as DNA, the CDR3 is TGTGCCAGCTCACCGGGGACTAGCGGTTTGAGGAATGAGCAGTTCTTC. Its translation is CASSPGTSGLRNEQFF.

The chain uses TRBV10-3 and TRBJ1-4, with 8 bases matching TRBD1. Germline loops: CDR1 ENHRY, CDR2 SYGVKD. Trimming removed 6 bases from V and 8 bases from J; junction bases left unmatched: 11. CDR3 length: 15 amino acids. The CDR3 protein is CAISDTQGAGEKLFF. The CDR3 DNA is TGTGCCATCAGCGATACCCAGGGGGCGGGGGAAAAACTGTTTTTT.

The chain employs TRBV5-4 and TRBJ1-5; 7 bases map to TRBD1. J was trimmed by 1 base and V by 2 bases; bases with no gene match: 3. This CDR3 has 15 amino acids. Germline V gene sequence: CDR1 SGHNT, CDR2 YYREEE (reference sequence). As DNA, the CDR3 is TGTGCCAGCAGCTTCACAGGGGCCAGCAATCAGCCCCAGCATTTT. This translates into CASSFTGASNQPQHF. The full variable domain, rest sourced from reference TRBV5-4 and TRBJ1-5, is ETGVTQSPTHLIKTRGQQVTLRCSSQSGHNTVSWYQQALGQGPQFIFQYYREEENGRGNFPPRFSGLQFPNYSSELNVNALELDDSALYLCASSFTGASNQPQHFGDGTRLSIL.

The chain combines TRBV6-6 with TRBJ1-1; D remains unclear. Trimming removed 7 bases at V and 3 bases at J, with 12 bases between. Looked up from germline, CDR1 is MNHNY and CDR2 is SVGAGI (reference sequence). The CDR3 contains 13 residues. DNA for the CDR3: TGTGCCAGCACCCTAGTGGGAGACACTGAAGCTTTCTTT. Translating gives CASTLVGDTEAFF.

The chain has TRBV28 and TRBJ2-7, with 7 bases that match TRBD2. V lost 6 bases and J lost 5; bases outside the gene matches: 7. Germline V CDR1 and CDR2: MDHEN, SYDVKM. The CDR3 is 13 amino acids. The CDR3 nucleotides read TGTGCCAGCAGCCCCACGGGAGGCAACGAGCAGTACTTC. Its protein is CASSPTGGNEQYF.

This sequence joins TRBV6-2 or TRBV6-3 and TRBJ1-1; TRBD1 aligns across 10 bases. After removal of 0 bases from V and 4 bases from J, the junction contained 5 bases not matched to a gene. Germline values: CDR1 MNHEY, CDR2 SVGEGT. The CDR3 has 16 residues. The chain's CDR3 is CASSYSGQGGVTEAFF. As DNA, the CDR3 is TGTGCCAGCAGTTACTCCGGACAGGGGGGGGTCACTGAAGCTTTCTTT.

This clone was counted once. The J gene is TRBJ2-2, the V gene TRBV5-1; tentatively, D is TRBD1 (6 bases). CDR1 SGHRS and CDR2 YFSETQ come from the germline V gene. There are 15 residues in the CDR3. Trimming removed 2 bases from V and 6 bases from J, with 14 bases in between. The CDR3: CASSLKTGYAGELFF. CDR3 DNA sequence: TGCGCCAGCAGCTTAAAGACAGGTTACGCCGGGGAGCTGTTTTTT.

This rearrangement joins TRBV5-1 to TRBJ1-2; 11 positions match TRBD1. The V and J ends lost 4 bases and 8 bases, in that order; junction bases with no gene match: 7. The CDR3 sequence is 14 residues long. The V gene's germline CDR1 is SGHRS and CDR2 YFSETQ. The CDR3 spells CASSPGQGAGGYTF. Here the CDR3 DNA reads TGCGCCAGCAGCCCCGGACAGGGGGCCGGAGGCTACACCTTC.

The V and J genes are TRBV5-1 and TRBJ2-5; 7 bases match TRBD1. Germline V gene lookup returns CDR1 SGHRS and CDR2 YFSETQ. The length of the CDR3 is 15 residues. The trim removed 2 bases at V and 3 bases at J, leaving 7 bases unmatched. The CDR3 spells CASSLQGRKEETQYF. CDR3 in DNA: TGCGCCAGCAGCTTACAGGGGCGAAAGGAAGAGACCCAGTACTTC.

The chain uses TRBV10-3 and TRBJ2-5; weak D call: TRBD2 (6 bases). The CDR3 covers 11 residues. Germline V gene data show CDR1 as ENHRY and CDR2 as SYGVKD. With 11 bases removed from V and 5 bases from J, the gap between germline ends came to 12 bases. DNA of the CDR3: TGTGCCCTTGGACTACCGGAGACCCAGTACTTC. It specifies CALGLPETQYF.

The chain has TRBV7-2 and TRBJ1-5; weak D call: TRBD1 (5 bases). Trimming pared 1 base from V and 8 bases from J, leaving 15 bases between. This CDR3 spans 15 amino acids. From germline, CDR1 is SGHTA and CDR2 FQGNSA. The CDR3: CASSLGGGTAEPQHF. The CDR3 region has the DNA TGTGCCAGCAGCTTAGGGGGGGGTACGGCTGAGCCCCAGCATTTT.

The CDR3 region is CASSSGTGSIDTQYF. CDR3 nucleotide sequence: TGTGCCAGCAGTTCCGGGACAGGGTCTATAGATACGCAGTATTTT. The chain has TRBV7-9 and TRBJ2-3; TRBD1 matches 9 bases. CDR1 and CDR2 from the germline V gene are SEHNR and FQNEAQ (reference sequence). The trim removed 6 bases at V and 5 bases at J, leaving 9 bases unmatched. The CDR3 totals 15 residues.

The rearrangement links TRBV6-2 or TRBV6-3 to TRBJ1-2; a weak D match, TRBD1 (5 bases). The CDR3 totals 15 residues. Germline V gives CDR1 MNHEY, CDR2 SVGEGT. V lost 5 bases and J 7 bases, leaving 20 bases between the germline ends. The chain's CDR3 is CASSIAGMKSVGYTF. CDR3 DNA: TGTGCCAGCAGTATAGCAGGGATGAAATCGGTTGGCTACACCTTC.

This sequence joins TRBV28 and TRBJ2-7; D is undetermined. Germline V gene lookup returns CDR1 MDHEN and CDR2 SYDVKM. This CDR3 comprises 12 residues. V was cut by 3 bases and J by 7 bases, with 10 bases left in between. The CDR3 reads CASSFLRREQYF. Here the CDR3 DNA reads TGTGCCAGCAGTTTCCTACGGCGGGAGCAGTACTTC.

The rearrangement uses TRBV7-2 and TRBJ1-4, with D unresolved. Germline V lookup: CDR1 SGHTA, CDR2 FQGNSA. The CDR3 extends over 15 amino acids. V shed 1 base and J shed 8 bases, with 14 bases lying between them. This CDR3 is CASSLGARQSEKLFF. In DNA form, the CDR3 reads TGTGCCAGCAGCTTAGGGGCCAGGCAAAGCGAAAAACTGTTTTTT.

CDR3 sequence reads: CASSTNRDRGSPLHF. As DNA, the CDR3 is TGTGCCAGCAGCACAAACCGGGACAGGGGTTCACCCCTCCACTTT. The chain recombines TRBV7-7 with TRBJ1-6; 10 positions agree with TRBD1. CDR1 and CDR2 (germline): SSHAT, FNYEAQ (reference sequence). Trimming at V came to 5 bases and at J to 9 bases, leaving 7 bases not matched to a gene. This CDR3 contains 15 residues.

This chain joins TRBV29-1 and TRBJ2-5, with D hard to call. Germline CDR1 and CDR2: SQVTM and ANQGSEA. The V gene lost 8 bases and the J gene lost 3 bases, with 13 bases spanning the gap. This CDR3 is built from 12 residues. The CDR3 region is CSTFDGEETQYF. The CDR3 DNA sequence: TGCAGCACCTTTGACGGAGAAGAGACCCAGTACTTC. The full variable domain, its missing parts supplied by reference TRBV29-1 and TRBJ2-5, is SAVISQKPSRDICQRGTSLTIQCQVDSQVTMMFWYRQQPGQSLTLIATANQGSEATYESGFVIDKFPISRPNLTFSTLTVSNMSPEDSSIYLCSTFDGEETQYFGPGTRLLVL.

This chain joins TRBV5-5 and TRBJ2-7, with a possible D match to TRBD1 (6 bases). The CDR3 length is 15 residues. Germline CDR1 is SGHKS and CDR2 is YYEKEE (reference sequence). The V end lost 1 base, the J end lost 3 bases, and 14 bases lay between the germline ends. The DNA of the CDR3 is TGTGCCAGCAGCTTGCTAGGGGGTGGAGGCTACGAGCAGTACTTC. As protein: CASSLLGGGGYEQYF.

In DNA form, the CDR3 reads TGTGCCAGTAGCAGGGAGGGCTACGAGCAGTACTTC. Protein sequence: CASSREGYEQYF. The V and J genes are TRBV19 and TRBJ2-7; TRBD2 matches 7 bases. The V gene end was trimmed by 6 bases and the J gene end by 3 bases; junction bases not matched to a gene: 2. This CDR3 region has 12 residues. The V gene's germline CDR1 is LNHDA and CDR2 SQIVND (reference sequence).